The clone carrying this T cell receptor beta chain was seen repeatedly, ten times or more. The target antigen is unknown. A 10-nucleotide random UMI tagged transcripts in template-switch 5'RACE cDNA synthesis. TCRdb reprocessed the 5' RACE reads with MiXCR, giving one entry per CDR3 protein. The table lists just over 30,000 distinct CDR3 sequences, around 5.9% of them singletons. V shed 0 bases and J 5 bases; nucleotides not matched to a gene: 8. The germline V gene has CDR1 DFQATT and CDR2 SNEGSKA (reference sequence). This CDR3 has 16 amino acids. Some 960,000 sorted CD4+ or CD8+ T cells made each library. This entry comes from a study of neurological immune-mediated disorders. Study-level points and caveats: Among expanded clones, no CDR3 amino acid sequences were shared across subjects, a pattern suggesting private repertoires in all groups.

The J gene is TRBJ2-5, the V gene TRBV20-1, with 11 bases that match TRBD2. This clonotype was obtained from a woman aged 45 to 65 in good health. The sample consisted of CD4+ T cells from blood. The CDR3 nucleotides are TGCAGTGCTAGAGATCCTAGCGGGGGGTCAAGGGAGACCCAGTACTTC. Translation gives CSARDPSGGSRETQYF.